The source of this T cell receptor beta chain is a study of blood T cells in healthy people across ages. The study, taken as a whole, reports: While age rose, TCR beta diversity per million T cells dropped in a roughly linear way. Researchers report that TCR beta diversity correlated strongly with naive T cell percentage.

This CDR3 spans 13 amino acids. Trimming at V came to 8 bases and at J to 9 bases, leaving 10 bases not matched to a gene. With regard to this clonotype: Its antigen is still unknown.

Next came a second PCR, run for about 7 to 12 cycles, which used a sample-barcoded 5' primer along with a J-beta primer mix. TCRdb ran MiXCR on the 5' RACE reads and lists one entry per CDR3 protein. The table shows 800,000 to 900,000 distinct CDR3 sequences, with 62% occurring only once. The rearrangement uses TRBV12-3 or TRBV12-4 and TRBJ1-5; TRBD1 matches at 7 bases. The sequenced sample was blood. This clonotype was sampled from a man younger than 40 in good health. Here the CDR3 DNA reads TGTGCCAGCTGTCAGGCGGGGGACAGGCCCCAGCATTTT. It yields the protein CASCQAGDRPQHF.